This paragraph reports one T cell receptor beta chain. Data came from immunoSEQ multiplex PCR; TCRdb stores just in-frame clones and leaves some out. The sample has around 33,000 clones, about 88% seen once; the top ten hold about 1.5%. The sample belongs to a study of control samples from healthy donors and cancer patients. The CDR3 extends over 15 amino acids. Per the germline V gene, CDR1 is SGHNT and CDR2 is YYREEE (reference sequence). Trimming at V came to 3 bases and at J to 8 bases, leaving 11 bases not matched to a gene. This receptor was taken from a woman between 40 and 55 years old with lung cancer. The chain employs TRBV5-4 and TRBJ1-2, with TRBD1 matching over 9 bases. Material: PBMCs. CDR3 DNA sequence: TGTGCCAGCAGCTCGCCCGGGACAGGGAATCCGGGCTACACCTTC. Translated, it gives CASSSPGTGNPGYTF.